Detailed here is one TCR beta chain. No antigen is known for it. Within one base of it there is no much larger clone, and no base qualities were kept. The record originates from a study of T cell responses to AZD1222 COVID-19 vaccine (dated by TCRdb to the early 2020s). Turning to the overall study: AZD1222 recipients with second doses at about 4 weeks or about 12 weeks were pooled, because spike-specific TCR depth and breadth did not differ between schedules. A total of 233 trial participants underwent TCR sequencing, of whom nearly 210 received two doses of AZD1222 and some 25 received two doses of the MenACWY control vaccine. Trial participants were enrolled by age into subgroups of 18-55, 56-69 and 70-plus years, and about 150, 27 and 61 TCR-sequenced participants, respectively, were included in these subgroups.

The CDR3 regions of human TCRbeta chains were analyzed by immunosequencing. The study's processing was this. TCRs in the repertoires were compared against a reference library of SARS-CoV-2-specific TCRs that had been generated with the MIRA antigen-specificity platform. Breadth meant the fraction of unique TCRs that were SARS-CoV-2-associated, whereas depth meant the fraction of total T cells that were SARS-CoV-2-associated. Using the MIRA data, every spike-specific TCR was mapped to the spike region that the TCR reacted to and assigned to either a CD4 or a CD8 class. Log10-transformed breadth and depth values were compared by one-way ANOVA with Sidak's multiple comparisons tests. What TCRdb holds here is the immuneACCESS table cut down to in-frame rearrangements. Part of the clones is not present; checked against another copy, under half of the missing clones reflect an unresolved V gene, and the others are unexplained. Clone size and the V and J calls come from that table; the DNA yielded D and trimming. The sample profile shows some 130,000 clones; 84% of them were found once. The ten largest make up over 4% of the sample.

Overall results and qualifications from the work: The whole spike protein was spanned by vaccine-associated CD4 TCRs, and dominant responses were seen in regions 160-218 and 743-854. Because no day 14 peak-response samples were available, repertoires were characterized only after the peak T cell response. After two AZD1222 doses, spike-specific TCR breadth and depth were significantly higher than at day 0 and than in MenACWY recipients. In the small 56-69-year group, the increase in depth fell short of significance, most likely because of low power. Participants were mostly white British, with more females than males. The authors suggested clonal diversity may have been underestimated. Conclusions about previously exposed vaccinees are limited because only six or seven AZD1222 recipients were SARS-CoV-2 seropositive at baseline. Epitopes outside the regions mutated in the B.1.351 and B.1.1.7 variants were reportedly recognized by nearly half of the unique spike-specific TCRs.

The CDR3 contains 13 residues, cysteine and phenylalanine counted. The read is trimmed to its CDR3 DNA, 39 bases read in frame from base 1. Looking up the germline V gene yields CDR1 SGHDN and CDR2 FVKESK. At the junction V is shortened by 9 bases and J by 4 bases, with 10 bases in between. The label giving this sample's time point can be read as: baseline before first vaccination. Vaccinee samples came from UK trials COV001 and COV002, including a single-blind randomized controlled phase 2/3 trial of AZD1222 (ChAdOx1 nCoV-19) in healthy adults. For TCRbeta chain sequencing, PBMC samples were collected from trial participants at day 0 and at day 28 after the second dose.

Sequenced material: peripheral blood, taken on day 0 of AZD1222 vaccination. The sequence joins TRBV14 to TRBJ2-6; no D gene can be assigned with confidence. This TCR came from an adult in good health. The CDR3 protein is CASRTSGANVLTF. In nucleotides, the sequence is TGTGCCAGTAGGACCTCAGGGGCCAACGTCCTGACTTTC.